The table lists the clone carrying this T cell receptor beta chain with a count of one. The record originates from a study of blood T cell repertoires in COVID-19. Study in general: Acute and convalescent COVID-19 specimens originated in the United States, Italy and Spain. Sample material is recorded as cDNA or gDNA derived from T cells, B-cell-depleted T cells, or PBMCs.

The junction had 6 bases not matched to a gene; V was cut back by 5 bases and J by 5 bases. This CDR3 spans 13 amino acids. Germline V gene lookup returns CDR1 MNHEY and CDR2 SVGEGT. Source study methods: The assay estimated nucleated cells by amplifying reference gene primers. Generated by immunoSEQ multiplex PCR, the TCRdb table keeps only in-frame clones and is missing some. The DNA gave D and trimming, while V, J and clone size come from that table. The repertoire consists of roughly 33,000 clones, with 85% occurring once and the leading ten covering 13% to 15%. This chain joins TRBV6-2 or TRBV6-3 and TRBJ2-7; 7 bases agree with TRBD2. Source material: peripheral blood. The source is a human donor with acute or convalescent COVID-19. The donor label of this sample is uncertain. This CDR3 is CASSDWTSDEQYF. CDR3 DNA sequence: TGTGCCAGCAGTGACTGGACTAGTGACGAGCAGTACTTC.